This T cell receptor (beta chain) is from a study of blood T cell repertoires in COVID-19. At the level of the study: The analysed material was cDNA or gDNA that came from T cells, B-cell-depleted T cells, or PBMCs.

Germline V gene lookup returns CDR1 MGHDK and CDR2 SYGVNS. The CDR3 covers 18 residues. V lost 1 base and J lost 0, with 18 bases in between. Authors' processing steps: Reference gene primer amplification gave nucleated cell count estimates. Sequencing used immunoSEQ multiplex PCR; TCRdb keeps in-frame clones, though not all of them. The V and J calls and clone size are taken from that table; D and trimming were inferred from the DNA. The sample lists about 110,000 clones; roughly 80% were seen once. The rearrangement uses TRBV25-1 and TRBJ1-2, with a weak D call TRBD1 (6 bases). The sample was peripheral blood. The receptor comes from a human donor in a cohort sampled during active COVID-19. The CDR3 reads CASSEWGGGANSNYGYTF. The CDR3 bases are TGTGCCAGCAGTGAATGGGGGGGCGGGGCCAACTCTAACTATGGCTACACCTTC.